This entry lists 4 T cell receptor beta chains sequenced from one sample in a study of T cells after yellow fever vaccination. Using its own MiXCR run on the 5' RACE reads, TCRdb lists one record per CDR3 protein. The repertoire consists of over 130,000 distinct CDR3 sequences, with approximately 7.7% occurring once and the leading ten covering about 0.73%. Sample: CD4+ T cells sorted from PBMCs, taken 5 days after the yellow fever booster vaccination. These receptors were obtained from a man between 25 and 39 years old who received the YFV17D yellow fever vaccine.

This clonotype came up many times. The V call is TRBV5-1, the J call TRBJ2-2; maybe TRBD1 (5 bases). The CDR3 consists of 13 residues. Per the germline V gene, CDR1 is SGHRS and CDR2 is YFSETQ. V lost 1 base and J 5 bases, leaving 6 bases between the germline ends. CDR3 bases: TGCGCCAGCAGCTTGCAGGGAACCGGGGAGCTGTTTTTT. This gives the protein CASSLQGTGELFF.

In this sample, this clonotype turned up many times. This chain uses TRBV10-1 with TRBJ1-5; the D is unclear. This CDR3 spans 13 amino acids. Trimming took off 0 bases at V and 7 bases at J, with 7 bases between the two ends. CDR1 WNHNN and CDR2 SYGVQD come from the germline V gene (reference sequence). The CDR3 DNA sequence: TGCGCCAGCAGTGAGTCTGGGGTCCAGCCCCAGCATTTT. Protein product: CASSESGVQPQHF.

With respect to this clonotype: A much more abundant neighbour one base away suggests this may be a read error. The chain couples TRBV20-1 to TRBJ2-1; either TRBD1 or TRBD2 may supply D (5 bases each). The CDR3 is 16 residues long. The V gene's germline CDR1 is DFQATT and CDR2 SNEGSKA (reference sequence). The CDR3 DNA sequence: TGCAATGCTTTGGCAGGCTCCGACGGGACCCGGGGTGAGCAGTTCTTC. Protein sequence: CNALAGSDGTRGEQFF.

V is TRBV28 and J is TRBJ2-1; D gene unclear. Trimming left V 4 bases short and J 5 bases short, with 9 bases between. There are 13 residues in the CDR3. The germline CDR1 and CDR2 sequences are MDHEN and SYDVKM. This CDR3 reads CASSYRPNNEQFF. The CDR3 DNA reads as TGTGCCAGCAGTTACCGTCCGAACAATGAGCAGTTCTTC.